The source of this TCR beta chain is a study of cytomegalovirus exposure and HLA in healthy donors listed by TCRdb under 2017. Describing the broader study: In an earlier analysis of 587 of the donors, 250 to 350 Gb of sequence data and 117 million unique TCR beta sequences from roughly 200 million T cells were reported. An early release covering over 500 HLA-typed donors comprised approximately 300 gigabases of sequencing data and approximately 85 million unique TCR sequences. Of the roughly 410 genotyped donors, less than 85% were placed in the genetic ancestry cluster associated with self-reported Caucasian donors. The aim of the study was to test whether cataloging public T cell receptors could identify signatures of past pathogen exposure. Using immunosequencing, the study profiled T cell repertoires from 666 subjects and related those repertoires to cytomegalovirus serostatus. Besides the first cohort of 550 to 750 subjects, a separate validation cohort made up of roughly 120 different subjects was used. To predict cytomegalovirus infection status, the study brought together high-throughput TCR immunosequencing, statistical association of individual TCRs with disease status, and machine learning. In a later analysis, previously published TCR beta repertoires from several hundred donors were re-analyzed and high-resolution HLA genotyping was added so that TCR occurrence patterns could be studied. The later analysis used no new phenotypic data to find candidate immune exposures, relying instead on TCR beta sequences and their occurrence across donors. To decide whether each TCR beta V gene segment behaved as functional or pseudogenic, an earlier analysis of fewer than 750 of the donors relied on high-throughput TCR beta sequencing. Donor age, sex, ethnicity and CMV serostatus were compiled together with the repertoire data. A later genetic analysis used genome-wide SNP genotypes for about three fifths of the 666 donors, treating that subset as a discovery cohort. All discovery cohort repertoires had been generated on a single sequencing platform. Class I and class II HLA loci were covered by the typing at four-digit resolution. Typing coverage differed by locus: A, B, C, DRB1 and DQB1 were typed in about 620-640 donors, DQA1 in around 500, DPA1 in around 580, and DPB1 in around 440. A few DR-DQ haplotypes were handled as single units for association and clustering because linkage in the cohort was strong. Among almost 400 genotyped donors of the cohort, an average of approximately 240,000 unique TCR beta nucleotide sequences were sequenced per donor, around 20% of them non-productive. General conclusions and limits of the study: In a later analysis, most CMV-associated TCR beta chains were found to appear HLA-restricted, with HLA associations seemingly driven largely by CMV exposure. A further reported finding was that TCR beta sequences accurately predicted the HLA-A and HLA-B alleles for most subjects in the first cohort. Cytomegalovirus status was reported to be diagnosed by the classifier with high specificity and sensitivity in both the original and validation cohorts. An earlier analysis of approximately 530 of the donors showed that most TCR beta V segments appeared in productive rearrangements either about 87% or about 30% of the time, which broadly matched IMGT annotations. The authors suggested that the approach could potentially be generalized to other disease states and immunological phenotypes. In vitro tests confirmed that a few of the cytomegalovirus-associated TCR beta chains recognize cytomegalovirus antigens. This cohort had only TCR beta chains sequenced, and the lack of alpha or paired-chain data limited which features could be detected. The presence/absence analyses assumed that sequencing depth was roughly uniform across donors, and that assumption may not be true. Across donors, most TCR sequences were observed very rarely, whereas some public TCRs were present in many individuals. In a later analysis, HLA-associated TCR beta chains showed more clonal expansion and lower generation probabilities than non-associated chains that were equally common. In a later genetic analysis, a missense DCLRE1C variant was associated with V-gene and J-gene trimming of TCR beta chains, and the association was replicated in an independent cohort. Linkage disequilibrium might explain the correlated functional status among segregating V segments, but an unknown experimental factor could not be excluded. The only immune exposure information available for the cohort was CMV serostatus. In a later genetic analysis, fewer N-insertions in productive TCRs were reported among donors in an Asian-associated ancestry cluster than the roughly 640-donor mean. Because the 87-base-pair reads could not distinguish some IMGT-functional V segments, including TRBV6-2 and TRBV6-3, those segments were excluded. Because counts were too low, some 16 rarely observed V segments, including chromosome 9 orphons, were excluded from the earlier analysis of around 640 of the donors. Strong co-occurrence of HLA alleles, especially DR and DQ, made assigning TCR associations to individual alleles difficult. A total of fewer than 200 TCR beta chains were listed by the study as associated with cytomegalovirus. At a false discovery rate of 0.05, a later analysis linked under 20,000 TCR beta sequences to specific HLA alleles. A cluster of highly shared sequence variants was judged likely to be a technical artifact of the sequencing pipeline. HLA typing was unavailable for some donors at each locus, so association tests used only the typed subset. A later analysis reported that several top co-occurrence clusters appeared linked to parvovirus B19, influenza, CMV and Epstein-Barr virus. A later analysis found that TCR association rates varied across HLA loci, with DRB1 alleles showing the most associated TCRs and HLA-C alleles the fewest.

A distance of 12 bases separates the germline ends of V and J, which lose 0 bases and 1 base respectively. The CDR3 spans 16 residues, from the cysteine through the phenylalanine. Only the CDR3 DNA stays, 48 bases, in frame from base 1. The germline V gene specifies SGHRS as CDR1 and YFSETQ as CDR2. The cohort comprised more than 550 healthy bone marrow donors. All cohort members were sampled while nominally healthy, although unrecorded immune exposures were likely present. The donor tested CMV seronegative, placing the donor among the 350 or so seronegative members of the cohort. Every donor gave a peripheral blood sample, and the peripheral blood mononuclear cells from that sample were used for TCR beta sequencing. The Qiagen DNeasy Blood Extraction Kit was used to extract genomic DNA from the blood cell samples. The method behind the library was the immunoSEQ multiplex PCR assay. A mixture of 60 forward primers for TCR Vbeta segments and 13 reverse primers for TCR Jbeta segments was used in the multiplex PCR. The CDR3 region of rearranged TCR beta genes was amplified from genomic DNA with a multiplex PCR assay. On the Illumina HiSeq System, the amplified TCR beta libraries were sequenced as 87-base-pair reads. The published analysis was carried out like this. Across the roughly 670 repertoires, a later analysis counted 60 million to 90 million unique TCR beta chains, roughly 11 million of which were shared by at least two donors. To remove PCR and sequencing errors, raw reads were error-corrected and collapsed into unique sequences using a nearest-neighbor algorithm that merged closely related sequences. Alignment of CDR3 sequences to IMGT reference sequences was used to assign V, D and J gene segments. For a sequence to be retained, a match of at least six nucleotides to both a V gene segment and a J gene segment was required. A rearrangement counted as productive if the CDR3 had no stop codons and remained in frame with V and J, and every other rearrangement counted as non-productive. CDR3 was defined by IMGT convention, running from the second conserved V-encoded cysteine to the conserved J-encoded phenylalanine. The earlier analysis of some 580 of the donors excluded any sequence lacking an unambiguous match to a single V gene segment. An earlier analysis of 587 of the donors called V segments functional above 56.7% productive rearrangements and segregating when the between-donor standard deviation exceeded 5%. To diagnose cytomegalovirus status from the catalog of TCR beta chain sequences, a statistical classification framework was built. A later analysis assigned V and J genes by comparing TCR nucleotide sequences with IMGT/GENE-DB human TR gene sequences. A later analysis assigned CDR3 sequences and most-parsimonious VDJ recombination scenarios with the TCRdist pipeline. In a later analysis, every TCR beta chain was defined by the combination of its CDR3 amino acid sequence and its V-gene family, and reads without a unique V-gene family were dropped. As a way to deal with suspected cross-contamination and a sequencing artifact, a later analysis dropped 450 to 600 nucleotide sequences that were highly shared and had low generation probability. A later analysis calculated a clonal expansion index for each public chain from normalized within-repertoire ranks of inferred template counts. In a later analysis, generation probabilities were computed with a VDJ recombination model fitted to out-of-frame rearrangements, and the resulting probabilities were checked against IGoR. Hypergeometric tests were used in a later analysis to score TCR-TCR, TCR-HLA and TCR-CMV co-occurrence, with a repertoire-size bias correction applied to the TCR pairs. To estimate false discovery rates, a later analysis permuted the HLA or CMV assignments 20 times. In a later analysis, co-occurring TCRs were grouped using DBSCAN, with TCRdist sequence similarity added in when clustering inside HLA-allele-positive subsets. Repertoires with fewer than 30,000 or more than 120,000 public chains, plus five repertoires with anomalous nucleotide sharing, were excluded from co-occurrence clustering. TCRdb obtained this table from immuneACCESS and retained in-frame rearrangements with V and J assigned. These tables miss some clones; where compared with another copy, unresolved V genes account for less than half of the shortfall, and the remainder is unexplained. V, J and clone size derive from that table, while D and trimming were established from the DNA sequence. This sample has 100,000 to 150,000 clones in its table, and about 74% of those were observed once. Around 3.6% of the sample is held by the ten biggest clonotypes.

About this clone: Its binding antigen is unknown. The input lacks base qualities; no much larger clone sits a single base away.

The rearranged chain carries TRBV5-1 and TRBJ2-3; the D gene is perhaps TRBD2, on 5 matching bases. Sequencing used PBMCs. The receptor comes from a man aged 30 to 45 in good health and CMV-seronegative. The DNA is as follows: TGCGCCAGCAGCTTGGCCGGGGAACGAGGCACAGATACGCAGTATTTT. Protein translation: CASSLAGERGTDTQYF.